This T cell receptor (beta chain) was observed in a study of blood T cell repertoires in COVID-19. Overall study context: The United States, Italy and Spain provided the acute and convalescent COVID-19 samples. Nucleic acid was either cDNA or gDNA, and it came from T cells, B-cell-depleted T cells, or PBMCs.

In the original processing: Estimation of nucleated cell counts relied on the amplification of reference gene primers. Generated by immunoSEQ multiplex PCR, the TCRdb table keeps only in-frame clones and is missing some. The D gene and trimming were derived from the DNA, and the V and J assignments and clone size from that table. The sample shows 250,000 or so clones, 83% of them seen only once. V was clipped by 0 bases and J by 8 bases, with 11 bases between them. The CDR3 spans 14 residues. Germline-derived CDR1 and CDR2 are SGDLS and YYNGEE. This TCR was sampled from a human donor in a cohort sampled during active COVID-19. Sequenced: peripheral blood. The genes are TRBV9 and TRBJ1-4; D not certain. The CDR3 reads CASSVAQYGEKLFF. The CDR3 DNA follows: TGTGCCAGCAGCGTAGCACAGTATGGCGAAAAACTGTTTTTT.